One and the same sample provided the 30 T cell receptor beta chains below, sequenced in a study of OX40 agonist ivuxolimab in advanced cancers. The data were produced by immunoSEQ multiplex PCR, yet TCRdb's version contains in-frame clones alone and is incomplete. The data show about 74,000 clones, around 87% seen once. Sequenced material: CD4+ or CD8+ T cells sorted from blood, taken in a trial of the OX40 agonist ivuxolimab. These receptors came from an adult with an advanced solid tumor such as melanoma, head and neck, liver or kidney cancer.

This chain connects TRBV11-2 to TRBJ2-7; tentative D call: TRBD2 (6 bases). Trimming shortened V by 4 bases and J by 6 bases, and 13 bases separated the two germline ends. This CDR3 region has 13 residues. The germline CDR1 and CDR2 sequences are SGHAT and FQNNGV. CDR3 in DNA: TGTGCCAGCAGCTCATCGCGGGGATCCGAGCAGTACTTC. It encodes CASSSSRGSEQYF.

The chain joins TRBV2 to TRBJ2-1, with D perhaps being TRBD1 or TRBD2 (5 bases each). V was clipped by 3 bases and J by 7 bases, with 19 bases between them. The germline V gene has CDR1 SNHLY and CDR2 FYNNEI. The CDR3 runs to 16 residues. The chain's CDR3 is CASSDIGEGTVNEQFF. CDR3 DNA: TGTGCCAGCAGTGACATAGGAGAGGGGACGGTAAATGAGCAGTTCTTC.

V is TRBV14 and J is TRBJ1-2; D is unresolved. The CDR3 has 14 amino acids. The V and J ends lost 1 base and 4 bases respectively, with 10 bases between them. The V gene's germline CDR1 is SGHDN and CDR2 FVKESK. CDR3 region: CASSQGGQGYGYTF. The CDR3 DNA reads as TGTGCCAGCAGCCAAGGAGGTCAAGGCTATGGCTACACCTTC.

V usage is TRBV12-5 and J usage is TRBJ2-5; 10 positions match TRBD2. CDR1 is LGHNT and CDR2 is FRNRAP in the germline V gene. The junction had 13 bases not matched to a gene; V was cut back by 7 bases and J by 5 bases. The CDR3 is 16 residues long. The CDR3 coding sequence is TGTGCTAGTGCCACCGGGGCTAGCGGGAGAGGGGAGACCCAGTACTTC. It encodes CASATGASGRGETQYF.

V usage is TRBV19 and J usage is TRBJ1-1; 9 bases match TRBD1. V dropped 1 base and J dropped 1; count of bases not matched to a gene: 7. Germline CDR1 reads LNHDA; CDR2 reads SQIVND (reference sequence). This CDR3 has 17 residues. CDR3 residues: CASSIVRGQGQNTEAFF. Here the CDR3 DNA reads TGTGCCAGTAGTATAGTCAGGGGACAGGGCCAGAACACTGAAGCTTTCTTT. Based on the CDR3 plus reference TRBV19 and TRBJ1-1, the full variable domain is DGGITQSPKYLFRKEGQNVTLSCEQNLNHDAMYWYRQDPGQGLRLIYYSQIVNDFQKGDIAEGYSVSREKKESFPLTVTSAQKNPTAFYLCASSIVRGQGQNTEAFFGQGTRLTVV.

The chain uses TRBV2 and TRBJ1-3; tentative D call: TRBD1 (6 bases). Between the trimmed V and J ends, which lost 4 bases and 0 bases, there was a span of 10 bases. This CDR3 spans 15 amino acids. Germline V gene data show CDR1 as SNHLY and CDR2 as FYNNEI. The CDR3 sequence is CASSAEGVSGNTIYF. Here the CDR3 DNA reads TGTGCCAGCAGTGCCGAGGGGGTCTCTGGAAACACCATATATTTT. The entire variable domain, with the rest obtained from reference TRBV2 and TRBJ1-3, is as follows: EPEVTQTPSHQVTQMGQEVILRCVPISNHLYFYWYRQILGQKVEFLVSFYNNEISEKSEIFDDQFSVERPDGSNFTLKIRSTKLEDSAMYFCASSAEGVSGNTIYFGEGSWLTVV.

The rearrangement joins TRBV7-9 to TRBJ2-1, with 14 nucleotides matching TRBD2. The CDR3 has 17 amino acids. Germline CDR1 reads SEHNR; CDR2 reads FQNEAQ (reference sequence). V was pared by 6 bases and J by 6 bases, with 10 bases of the junction left unmatched. The CDR3 nucleotides read TGTGCCAGCAGACATCCTACCGGGACTAGCGGGAGCAATGAGCAGTTCTTC. As protein: CASRHPTGTSGSNEQFF. The whole variable domain, remainder taken from reference TRBV7-9 and TRBJ2-1, is DTGVSQNPRHKITKRGQNVTFRCDPISEHNRLYWYRQTLGQGPEFLTYFQNEAQLEKSRLLSDRFSAERPKGSFSTLEIQRTEQGDSAMYLCASRHPTGTSGSNEQFFGPGTRLTVL.

The chain employs TRBV28 and TRBJ2-7; D is unresolved. This CDR3 contains 15 residues. CDR1 and CDR2 from the germline V gene are MDHEN and SYDVKM. The ends were cut back, 7 bases at V and 3 bases at J, with 19 bases in the middle. CDR3 nucleotides: TGTGCCAGCACCCACCCCCGCCTGACACTCTACGAGCAGTACTTC. Translation gives CASTHPRLTLYEQYF.

The rearrangement joins TRBV11-2 to TRBJ2-3, with 10 nucleotides matching TRBD2. This CDR3 has 16 residues. Germline CDR1 is SGHAT and CDR2 is FQNNGV. The V segment lost 4 bases and the J segment 3 bases; nucleotides outside the gene matches: 7. The CDR3 here is CASSWPSGSETDTQYF. The CDR3, as DNA: TGTGCCAGCAGCTGGCCTAGCGGGAGTGAGACAGATACGCAGTATTTT.

The chain carries TRBV7-9 and TRBJ2-7; D perhaps matches TRBD1 (5 bases). Germline CDR1 is SEHNR and CDR2 is FQNEAQ (reference sequence). V shed 6 bases and J shed 2 bases, with 8 bases lying between them. This CDR3 has 12 amino acids. The CDR3 sequence is CASSSRAYEQYF. The CDR3 nucleotides are TGTGCCAGCAGTTCCAGGGCCTACGAGCAGTACTTC.

Only a few counts were recorded for this clone. This rearrangement joins TRBV19 to TRBJ2-3; D ambiguous. The V end lost 9 bases, the J end lost 0 bases, and 10 bases lay between the germline ends. The length of the CDR3 is 13 residues. In germline, CDR1 is LNHDA, CDR2 SQIVND (reference sequence). The CDR3 spells CASRDHSTDTQYF. CDR3 DNA sequence: TGTGCCAGCCGCGACCATAGCACAGATACGCAGTATTTT.

The rearrangement joins TRBV7-9 to TRBJ2-7; D perhaps matches TRBD2 (6 bases). The CDR3 sequence is 13 residues long. Deletions cut 4 bases from V and 6 bases from J, with 13 bases between. Germline V gene lookup returns CDR1 SEHNR and CDR2 FQNEAQ (reference sequence). The CDR3 DNA is TGTGCCAGCAGCTCCGGGACTTTTAGCGAGCAGTACTTC. Protein: CASSSGTFSEQYF. The variable domain in full, completed from reference TRBV7-9 and TRBJ2-7, reads DTGVSQNPRHKITKRGQNVTFRCDPISEHNRLYWYRQTLGQGPEFLTYFQNEAQLEKSRLLSDRFSAERPKGSFSTLEIQRTEQGDSAMYLCASSSGTFSEQYFGPGTRLTVT.

This clone was seen only once. The chain combines TRBV18 with TRBJ2-3, with 7 nucleotides matching TRBD2. Trimming removed 0 bases from V and 4 bases from J; junction bases left unmatched: 7. CDR1 is KGHSH and CDR2 is LQKENI in the germline V gene. CDR3 length: 16 amino acids. CDR3 coding DNA: TGTGCCAGCTCACCACCGGGCGGGAGAAATCCAGATACGCAGTATTTT. This translates into CASSPPGGRNPDTQYF.

The chain is built from TRBV19 and TRBJ1-3; 7 nucleotides agree with TRBD1. The CDR3 contains 14 residues. V shed 3 bases and J 2 bases; nucleotides not matched to a gene: 1. Germline V gene lookup returns CDR1 LNHDA and CDR2 SQIVND (reference sequence). The CDR3 is CASSMTGTGNTIYF. CDR3 nucleotide sequence: TGTGCCAGTAGTATGACAGGGACTGGAAACACCATATATTTT.

The chain recombines TRBV27 with TRBJ2-4, with 8 bases lining up with TRBD1. Germline trimming cut 5 bases from V and 7 bases from J; bases unmatched to any gene: 10. The length of the CDR3 is 15 residues. CDR1 MNHEY and CDR2 SMNVEV come from the germline V gene (reference sequence). CDR3: CASSRETGEANIQYF. The CDR3, as DNA: TGTGCCAGCAGTAGAGAGACAGGGGAGGCGAACATTCAGTACTTC.

The V and J genes are TRBV6-5 and TRBJ2-1, with D perhaps matching TRBD2 (6 bases). The CDR3 has 15 amino acids. Germline CDR1 MNHEY, CDR2 SVGAGI. Trimming stripped 11 bases from V and 8 bases from J, with 25 bases between. CDR3 region: CACGGDRPGYDEQFF. The CDR3 nucleotides are TGTGCCTGCGGCGGGGACCGCCCAGGATACGATGAGCAGTTCTTC.

The chain uses TRBV7-9 and TRBJ2-7; D might be TRBD2 (5 bases). This CDR3 comprises 12 residues. CDR1 SEHNR and CDR2 FQNEAQ come from the germline V gene (reference sequence). V was pared by 4 bases and J by 7 bases, with 11 bases between. In DNA, the CDR3 is TGTGCCAGCAGCTCGGGAAGTCAGGAGCAGTACTTC. It encodes CASSSGSQEQYF.

V gene TRBV29-1 combines with J gene TRBJ2-4; D not certain. V was shortened by 4 bases and J by 3 bases, with 13 bases between the two germline ends. CDR1 and CDR2 from the germline V gene are SQVTM and ANQGSEA. CDR3 length: 14 residues. The CDR3 nucleotides are TGCAGCGTTGCACGCGAAGGCGACAAAAACATTCAGTACTTC. Its translation is CSVAREGDKNIQYF.

V and J are TRBV28 and TRBJ1-5; D is undetermined. V lost 6 bases and J lost 0, with 3 bases in between. The CDR3 contains 12 residues. Germline CDR1 and CDR2: MDHEN and SYDVKM. The DNA for the CDR3 is TGTGCCAGCAGACTTAGCAATCAGCCCCAGCATTTT. Translated: CASRLSNQPQHF.

J is TRBJ2-7 and V is TRBV11-1; 11 nucleotides align to TRBD2. The V and J ends lost 1 base and 7 bases, in that order; junction bases with no gene match: 6. The length of the CDR3 is 15 residues. The germline V gene has CDR1 SGHAT and CDR2 FQDESV (reference sequence). The CDR3 bases are TGTGCCAGCAGCTTAGTACTAGCGGGGGTCCTGGAGCAGTACTTC. This translates into CASSLVLAGVLEQYF.

The chain employs TRBV7-2 and TRBJ1-2; D is ambiguous. There are 13 residues in the CDR3. Germline CDR1 and CDR2: SGHTA and FQGNSA. V lost 4 bases and J lost 8, with 14 bases in between. The CDR3 DNA is TGTGCCAGCAGCTCGGTCTGGGATTACGGCTACACCTTC. Amino acids: CASSSVWDYGYTF.

The chain employs TRBV30 and TRBJ2-2; 7 bases fit TRBD2. The CDR3 spans 15 residues. J gave up 5 bases and V 2 bases, and 8 bases lay outside the gene matches. CDR1 and CDR2 (germline): GTSNPN, SVGIG (reference sequence). CDR3 amino acids: CAWSRTSLGTGELFF. CDR3 nucleotides: TGTGCCTGGAGTAGGACTAGTTTGGGGACCGGGGAGCTGTTTTTT.

The gene calls are TRBV5-5 and TRBJ2-1; 10 bases align to TRBD1. The CDR3 runs to 16 residues. The ends lost 3 bases at V and 3 bases at J; junction bases unmatched: 6. CDR1 and CDR2 (germline): SGHKS, YYEKEE (reference sequence). The CDR3 nucleotides read TGTGCCAGCAGCTGGGGGGACAGGGGAATCTACAATGAGCAGTTCTTC. This encodes CASSWGDRGIYNEQFF.

This clone appeared a few times. The rearrangement uses TRBV2 and TRBJ1-3, with TRBD1 identical over 8 bases. The CDR3 extends over 13 amino acids. Germline-derived CDR1 and CDR2 are SNHLY and FYNNEI. V shed 6 bases and J 4 bases; nucleotides not matched to a gene: 2. CDR3 in DNA: TGTGCCAGCAGGGACAGGGTCGGAAACACCATATATTTT. It translates to CASRDRVGNTIYF.

The chain recombines TRBV28 with TRBJ2-7; either TRBD1 or TRBD2 may fit D (5 bases each). The CDR3 spans 13 residues. The V gene's germline CDR1 is MDHEN and CDR2 SYDVKM. Trimming shortened V by 6 bases and J by 2 bases, and 11 bases separated the two germline ends. CDR3 region: CASSSGPTYEQYF. CDR3 nucleotide sequence: TGTGCCAGCAGCTCGGGACCGACCTACGAGCAGTACTTC.

The chain combines TRBV18 with TRBJ1-5; TRBD1 matches at 9 bases. Germline-derived CDR1 and CDR2 are KGHSH and LQKENI. The CDR3 covers 15 residues. The ends lost 4 bases at V and 1 base at J; junction bases unmatched: 2. The CDR3 DNA follows: TGTGCCAGCTCACGACAGGGGGTAAGCAATCAGCCCCAGCATTTT. It encodes CASSRQGVSNQPQHF.

CDR3 amino acids: CSVEGTSGRWTDTQYF. The CDR3 DNA sequence: TGCAGCGTTGAAGGCACTAGCGGGAGGTGGACAGATACGCAGTATTTT. The chain couples TRBV29-1 to TRBJ2-3; TRBD2 matches 12 bases. The CDR3 runs 16 residues. The V gene end was trimmed by 1 base and the J gene end by 3 bases; junction bases not matched to a gene: 5. Looked up from germline, CDR1 is SQVTM and CDR2 is ANQGSEA.

V and J are TRBV5-6 and TRBJ2-3; 7 bases fit TRBD2. Germline values: CDR1 SGHDT, CDR2 YYEEEE. Trimming at V came to 2 bases and at J to 4 bases, leaving 7 bases not matched to a gene. The CDR3 has 15 amino acids. The CDR3 sequence: CASSFEGGQADTQYF. The DNA for the CDR3 is TGTGCCAGCAGCTTCGAGGGAGGGCAGGCAGATACGCAGTATTTT.

In this sample, this clone turned up a few times. CDR3: CASSSPGQGPPFNSPLHF. In nucleotides, the CDR3 is TGTGCCAGCAGTTCACCGGGACAGGGGCCCCCTTTTAATTCACCCCTCCACTTT. This sequence joins TRBV27 and TRBJ1-6, with TRBD1 identical over 10 bases. V gave up 4 bases and J gave up 6 bases; unmatched junction bases: 12. Germline V gene data show CDR1 as MNHEY and CDR2 as SMNVEV (reference sequence). The CDR3 covers 18 residues.

The V call is TRBV2, the J call TRBJ2-7; 8 bases map to TRBD2. Trimming removed 6 bases from V and 6 bases from J; junction bases left unmatched: 10. Germline CDR1 SNHLY, CDR2 FYNNEI. The CDR3 extends over 14 amino acids. The CDR3 nucleotides read TGTGCCAGCAGATTAAGTAGCGGGATCAGCGAGCAGTACTTC. This sequence encodes CASRLSSGISEQYF.